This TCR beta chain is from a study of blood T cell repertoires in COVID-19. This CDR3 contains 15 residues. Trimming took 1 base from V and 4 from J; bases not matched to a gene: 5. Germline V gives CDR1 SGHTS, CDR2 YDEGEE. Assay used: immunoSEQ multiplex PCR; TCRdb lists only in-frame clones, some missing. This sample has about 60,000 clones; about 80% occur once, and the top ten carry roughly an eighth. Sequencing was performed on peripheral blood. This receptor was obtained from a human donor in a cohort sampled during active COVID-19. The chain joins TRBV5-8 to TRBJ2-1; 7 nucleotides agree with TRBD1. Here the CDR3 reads CASSLSRTGYNEQFF. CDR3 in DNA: TGTGCCAGCAGCTTGTCACGGACAGGATACAATGAGCAGTTCTTC.